The T cell receptor beta chain described here comes from a study of radiation and T cells in renal cell carcinoma. Overall study results and limits: No pretreatment tumor biopsies were available for baseline clonotypes. From baseline, blood top tumor clonotypes peaked at 2 weeks post-radiation.

As for this clone: As yet, its antigen is unknown. In the same sample, other DNA sequences code for this CDR3.

With V trimmed by 3 bases and J by 0 bases, 2 bases remained unmatched. Germline values: CDR1 LNHNV, CDR2 YYDKDF (reference sequence). The CDR3 spans 15 residues. Using immunoSEQ multiplex PCR, the repertoire was profiled, and TCRdb retains in-frame clones only, with some absent. The sample consists of about 130,000 clones, roughly 91% of them appearing once. The time point is: blood 2 weeks post-SBRT. The treatment was: 15 Gy SBRT to primary tumor, nephrectomy 4 weeks later. After SBRT, blood was collected at 2 and 4 weeks, plus baseline. This renal cell carcinoma was of the clear cell type. The material sequenced was blood, taken from a patient whose treatment included radiotherapy and nephrectomy. The chain couples TRBV15 to TRBJ1-2; TRBD1 aligns across 9 bases. This TCR derives from a woman in her 70s with renal cell carcinoma. The CDR3 sequence: CATSRGQGANYGYTF. As DNA, the CDR3 is TGTGCCACCAGCAGGGGACAGGGAGCTAACTATGGCTACACCTTC.